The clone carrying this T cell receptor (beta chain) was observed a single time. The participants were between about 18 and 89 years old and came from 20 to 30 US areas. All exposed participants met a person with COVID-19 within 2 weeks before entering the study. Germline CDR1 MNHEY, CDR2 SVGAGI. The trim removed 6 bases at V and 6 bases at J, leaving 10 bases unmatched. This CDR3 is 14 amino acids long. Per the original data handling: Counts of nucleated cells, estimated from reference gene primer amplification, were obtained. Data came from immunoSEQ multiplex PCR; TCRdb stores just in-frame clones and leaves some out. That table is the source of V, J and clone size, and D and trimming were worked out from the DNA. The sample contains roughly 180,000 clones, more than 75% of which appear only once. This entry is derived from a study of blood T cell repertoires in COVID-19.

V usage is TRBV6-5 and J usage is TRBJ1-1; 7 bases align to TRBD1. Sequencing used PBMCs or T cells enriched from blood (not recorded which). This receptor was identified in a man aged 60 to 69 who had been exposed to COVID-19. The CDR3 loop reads CASSYRGLRAEAFF. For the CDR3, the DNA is TGTGCCAGCAGCTACAGGGGCCTCCGGGCTGAAGCTTTCTTT.